Shown below are 17 T cell receptor beta chains from a single sample sequenced in a study of blood T cell repertoires in COVID-19. Repertoires were generated with immunoSEQ multiplex PCR, while TCRdb's copy carries only in-frame clones and drops some. Among about 200,000 clones listed, more than 85% were seen once. The sequenced sample was peripheral blood. These receptors were collected from a man aged 60 to 69 with acute or convalescent COVID-19.

V is TRBV5-1 and J is TRBJ1-4, with a possible D match to TRBD1 (5 bases). CDR1 and CDR2 (germline): SGHRS, YFSETQ. CDR3 length: 15 amino acids. The V end lost 3 bases, the J end lost 2 bases, and 11 bases lay between the germline ends. The DNA for the CDR3 is TGCGCCAGCAGCTCCCGGCGGGGGACTAATGAAAAACTGTTTTTT. It encodes CASSSRRGTNEKLFF.

This rearrangement joins TRBV5-6 to TRBJ2-3; TRBD2 matches at 11 bases. Per germline, CDR1 SGHDT and CDR2 YYEEEE. V lost 1 base and J lost 3; bases outside the gene matches: 7. CDR3 length: 17 residues. The CDR3 DNA is TGTGCCAGCAGCTTGTTCTTAGCGGGGGGGATAACAGATACGCAGTATTTT. The encoded protein is CASSLFLAGGITDTQYF.

The chain recombines TRBV5-6 with TRBJ2-7, with D maybe TRBD2 (7 bases). The length of the CDR3 is 15 residues. Trimming left V 4 bases short and J 3 bases short, with 17 bases between. CDR1 SGHDT and CDR2 YYEEEE come from the germline V gene. CDR3 in amino acids: CASSPGGGTNYEQYF. CDR3 coding DNA: TGTGCCAGCAGCCCTGGGGGGGGGACAAACTACGAGCAGTACTTC. Full variable domain (missing parts from reference TRBV5-6 and TRBJ2-7): DAGVTQSPTHLIKTRGQQVTLRCSPKSGHDTVSWYQQALGQGPQFIFQYYEEEERQRGNFPDRFSGHQFPNYSSELNVNALLLGDSALYLCASSPGGGTNYEQYFGPGTRLTVT.

The gene calls are TRBV7-2 and TRBJ2-2, with 9 bases fitting TRBD1. CDR1 is SGHTA and CDR2 is FQGNSA in the germline V gene. The CDR3 is made up of 15 amino acids. The J segment lost 5 bases and the V segment lost 3 bases, leaving 4 bases of the junction unmatched. The CDR3 region is CASSFGQGSTGELFF. The CDR3 DNA reads as TGTGCCAGCAGCTTTGGACAGGGGAGTACCGGGGAGCTGTTTTTT.

This clone is a singleton in its sample. The gene calls are TRBV29-1 and TRBJ2-2; 9 positions agree with TRBD1. The germline V gene has CDR1 SQVTM and CDR2 ANQGSEA. V lost 6 bases, J lost 6 bases, and 11 bases stayed unmatched. This CDR3 region has 15 residues. The CDR3 sequence: CSVQGALNRAGELFF. The CDR3 DNA sequence: TGCAGCGTACAGGGGGCCCTTAACAGGGCCGGGGAGCTGTTTTTT.

V is TRBV5-1 and J is TRBJ2-1; D not certain. The V and J ends lost 7 bases and 6 bases respectively, with 8 bases between them. The germline V gene encodes CDR1 SGHRS and CDR2 YFSETQ. There are 11 residues in the CDR3. The CDR3 region has the DNA TGCGCCAGCCGCCTGAGCAATGAGCAGTTCTTC. It specifies CASRLSNEQFF. Looking up the rest from reference TRBV5-1 and TRBJ2-1 gives the full variable domain: KAGVTQTPRYLIKTRGQQVTLSCSPISGHRSVSWYQQTPGQGLQFLFEYFSETQRNKGNFPGRFSGRQFSNSRSEMNVSTLELGDSALYLCASRLSNEQFFGPGTRLTVL.

V usage is TRBV27 and J usage is TRBJ2-7, with 10 bases fitting TRBD1. Unmatched junction bases numbered 13, after V lost 1 base and J lost 7 bases. This CDR3 is built from 17 residues. CDR1 is MNHEY, CDR2 SMNVEV, per germline (reference sequence). The CDR3 DNA reads as TGTGCCAGCAGTTTATACTCCCCGGGACAGGGGAGTTGGGAGCAGTACTTC. It translates to CASSLYSPGQGSWEQYF.

The rearrangement joins TRBV5-6 to TRBJ1-2; maybe TRBD1 (5 bases). The germline CDR1 and CDR2 sequences are SGHDT and YYEEEE. This CDR3 comprises 13 residues. The V gene lost 4 bases and the J gene lost 6 bases, with 13 bases spanning the gap. The CDR3 reads CASSQPTGDGYTF. CDR3 nucleotides: TGTGCCAGCAGCCAACCCACGGGGGATGGCTACACCTTC.

CDR3 sequence reads: CASSYPGTGESQPQHF. Here the CDR3 DNA reads TGTGCCAGCAGTTATCCCGGGACAGGGGAGTCTCAGCCCCAGCATTTT. The V call is TRBV6-2 or TRBV6-3, the J call TRBJ1-5; 10 bases agree with TRBD1. The germline gives CDR1 MNHEY, CDR2 SVGEGT. Unmatched junction bases numbered 8, after V lost 3 bases and J lost 6 bases. The CDR3 is 16 amino acids.

This clone was recorded only once. The chain recombines TRBV24-1 with TRBJ2-6; a weak D match, TRBD1 (6 bases). CDR1 KGHDR and CDR2 SFDVKD come from the germline V gene. V gave up 4 bases and J gave up 2 bases, with 11 bases separating them. This CDR3 has 16 amino acids. CDR3 residues: CATSEPGVPGANVLTF. The CDR3 DNA reads TGTGCCACCAGTGAACCAGGGGTTCCTGGGGCCAACGTCCTGACTTTC.

The V and J genes are TRBV3-1 (or the pseudogene TRBV3-2) and TRBJ1-1; D unclear. The germline gives CDR1 LGHDT, CDR2 YNNKEL (reference sequence). This CDR3 is 20 amino acids long. The ends were cut back, 1 base at V and 3 bases at J, with 27 bases in the middle. Written as DNA, the CDR3 is TGTGCCAGCAGCCAAGTCGTGCCAAAAGGGCGGGCCTCATCACACACTGAAGCTTTCTTT. Translated: CASSQVVPKGRASSHTEAFF.

V is TRBV5-4 and J is TRBJ2-5, with 8 bases identical to TRBD2. The V gene end was trimmed by 3 bases and the J gene end by 1 base; junction bases not matched to a gene: 2. The CDR3 runs to 14 residues. The germline CDR1 and CDR2 sequences are SGHNT and YYREEE (reference sequence). For the CDR3, the DNA is TGTGCCAGCAGCTCCCGGGGGGGCCAAGAGACCCAGTACTTC. It encodes CASSSRGGQETQYF.

The chain recombines TRBV18 with TRBJ1-4; D might be TRBD1 (5 bases). Trimming shortened V by 4 bases and J by 8 bases, and 11 bases separated the two germline ends. Germline assignment: CDR1 KGHSH and CDR2 LQKENI. CDR3 length: 13 amino acids. The CDR3, as DNA: TGTGCCAGCTCACTGGGACTACAAGAAAAACTGTTTTTT. Translating it yields CASSLGLQEKLFF. The full variable domain, with the rest looked up from reference TRBV18 and TRBJ1-4, is NAGVMQNPRHLVRRRGQEARLRCSPMKGHSHVYWYRQLPEEGLKFMVYLQKENIIDESGMPKERFSAEFPKEGPSILRIQQVVRGDSAAYFCASSLGLQEKLFFGSGTQLSVL.

The chain is built from TRBV3-1 (or the pseudogene TRBV3-2) and TRBJ2-6; 8 bases map to TRBD1. CDR3 length: 18 amino acids. The germline gives CDR1 LGHDT, CDR2 YNNKEL (reference sequence). The junction had 8 bases not matched to a gene; V was cut back by 4 bases and J by 0 bases. CDR3 DNA: TGTGCCAGCAGCCTTATGACAGGGGTAAACTCTGGGGCCAACGTCCTGACTTTC. This codes for CASSLMTGVNSGANVLTF.

This clone was seen only a few times. V usage is TRBV27 and J usage is TRBJ2-2; TRBD2 aligns across 14 bases. There are 18 residues in the CDR3. V shed 5 bases and J 6 bases; nucleotides not matched to a gene: 11. Looked up from germline, CDR1 is MNHEY and CDR2 is SMNVEV (reference sequence). CDR3 DNA sequence: TGTGCCAGCAGTCCCCTCCGACTAGCGGGGGGGCACGCCGGGGAGCTGTTTTTT. As protein: CASSPLRLAGGHAGELFF.

In its sample, this clone was seen once. The chain combines TRBV20-1 with TRBJ2-2; 12 bases agree with TRBD2. The V gene end was trimmed by 6 bases and the J gene end by 4 bases; junction bases not matched to a gene: 6. There are 15 residues in the CDR3. Germline V gene lookup returns CDR1 DFQATT and CDR2 SNEGSKA (reference sequence). In DNA form, the CDR3 reads TGCAGTGCAAGTACTAGCGGGGGGCCCACCGGGGAGCTGTTTTTT. Residues: CSASTSGGPTGELFF.

The rearrangement links TRBV19 to TRBJ2-4; 11 bases are a match to TRBD2. The V segment lost 4 bases and the J segment 0 bases; nucleotides outside the gene matches: 8. The CDR3 spans 18 residues. CDR1 is LNHDA and CDR2 is SQIVND in the germline V gene (reference sequence). The CDR3 loop reads CASSTFSGGGLAKNIQYF. The CDR3 nucleotides are TGTGCCAGTAGTACCTTTAGCGGGGGGGGACTAGCCAAAAACATTCAGTACTTC.